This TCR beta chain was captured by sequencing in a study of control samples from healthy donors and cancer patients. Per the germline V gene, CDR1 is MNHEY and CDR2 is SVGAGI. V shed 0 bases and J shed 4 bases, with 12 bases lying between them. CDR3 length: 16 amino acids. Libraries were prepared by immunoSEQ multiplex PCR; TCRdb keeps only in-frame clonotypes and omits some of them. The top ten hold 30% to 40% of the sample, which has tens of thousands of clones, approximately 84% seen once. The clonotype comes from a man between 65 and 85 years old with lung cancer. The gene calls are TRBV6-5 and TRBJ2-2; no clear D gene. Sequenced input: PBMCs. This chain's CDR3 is CASSYSWSKVTGELFF. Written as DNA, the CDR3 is TGTGCCAGCAGTTACTCCTGGTCTAAGGTCACCGGGGAGCTGTTTTTT.